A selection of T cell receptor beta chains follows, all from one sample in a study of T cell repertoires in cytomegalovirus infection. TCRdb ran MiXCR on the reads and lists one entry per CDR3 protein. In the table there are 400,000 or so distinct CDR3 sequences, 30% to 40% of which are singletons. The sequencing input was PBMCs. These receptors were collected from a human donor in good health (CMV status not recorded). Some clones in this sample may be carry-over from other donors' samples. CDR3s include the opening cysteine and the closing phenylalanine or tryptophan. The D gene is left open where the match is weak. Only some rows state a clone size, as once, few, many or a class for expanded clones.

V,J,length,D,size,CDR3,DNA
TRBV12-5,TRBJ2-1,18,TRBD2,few,CASGLVLTGTTYHNEQFF,TGTGCTAGTGGTTTGGTCCTGACCGGGACTACCTATCACAATGAGCAGTTCTTC
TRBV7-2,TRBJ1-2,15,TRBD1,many,CASSPRQGANYGYTF,TGTGCCAGCAGCCCTAGGCAGGGGGCGAACTATGGCTACACCTTC
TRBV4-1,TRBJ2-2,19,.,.,CASSQGSQARRSRTGELFF,TGCGCCAGCAGCCAAGGGAGTCAGGCCCGGAGGAGTAGGACCGGGGAGCTGTTTTTT
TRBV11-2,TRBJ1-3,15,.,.,CASSFPSAGGNTIYF,TGTGCCAGCAGTTTCCCCTCGGCAGGAGGAAACACCATATATTTT
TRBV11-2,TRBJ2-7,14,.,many,CASSYRRNSYEQYF,TGTGCCAGCAGCTACAGGAGAAACTCCTACGAGCAGTACTTC
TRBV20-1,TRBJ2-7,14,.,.,CSARDPSASYEQYF,TGCAGTGCTAGAGATCCTAGCGCGAGCTACGAGCAGTACTTC
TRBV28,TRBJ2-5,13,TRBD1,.,CASSSTGVQTQYF,TGTGCCAGCAGCTCCACAGGGGTCCAGACCCAGTACTTC
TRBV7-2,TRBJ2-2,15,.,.,CASSLAQNAPGELFF,TGTGCCAGCAGCTTAGCGCAGAACGCGCCCGGGGAGCTGTTTTTT
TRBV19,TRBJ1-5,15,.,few,CASSANIVSNQPQHF,TGTGCCAGTAGTGCCAATATTGTTAGCAATCAGCCCCAGCATTTT
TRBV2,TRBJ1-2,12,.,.,CASSGGFYGYTF,TGTGCCAGCAGTGGGGGTTTTTATGGCTACACCTTC
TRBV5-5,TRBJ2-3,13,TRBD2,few,CASERGGTDTQYF,TGTGCCAGCGAGCGGGGGGGCACAGATACGCAGTATTTT
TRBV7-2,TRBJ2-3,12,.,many,CASSLSADTQYF,TGTGCCAGCAGCTTATCGGCAGATACGCAGTATTTT
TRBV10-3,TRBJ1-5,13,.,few,CAISSDSNQPQHF,TGTGCCATCAGTTCCGATAGCAATCAGCCCCAGCATTTT
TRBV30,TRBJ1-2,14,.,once,CAWSGMDANYGYTF,TGTGCCTGGAGTGGGATGGATGCTAACTATGGCTACACCTTC
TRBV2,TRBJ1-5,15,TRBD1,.,CASGRQGLANQPQHF,TGTGCCAGCGGTAGACAGGGGTTGGCCAATCAGCCCCAGCATTTT
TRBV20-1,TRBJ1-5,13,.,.,CSARDGTVQPQHF,TGCAGTGCTAGAGATGGGACTGTGCAGCCCCAGCATTTT
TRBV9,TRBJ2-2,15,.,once,CASSGVAENTGELFF,TGTGCCAGCTCGGGCGTGGCTGAAAACACCGGGGAGCTGTTTTTT